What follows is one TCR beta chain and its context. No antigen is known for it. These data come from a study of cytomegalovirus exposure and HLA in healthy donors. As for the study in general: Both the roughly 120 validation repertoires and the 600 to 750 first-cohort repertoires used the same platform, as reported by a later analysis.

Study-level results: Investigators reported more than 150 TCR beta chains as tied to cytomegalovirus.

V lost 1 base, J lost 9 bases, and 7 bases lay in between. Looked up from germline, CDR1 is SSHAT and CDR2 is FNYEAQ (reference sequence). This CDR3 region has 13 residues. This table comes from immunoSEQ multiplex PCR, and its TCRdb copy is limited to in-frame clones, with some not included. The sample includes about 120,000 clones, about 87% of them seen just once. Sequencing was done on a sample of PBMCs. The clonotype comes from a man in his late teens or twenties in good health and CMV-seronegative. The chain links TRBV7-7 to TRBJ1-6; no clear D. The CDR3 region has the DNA TGTGCCAGCAGCTTAGATCTCGGTTCACCCCTCCACTTT. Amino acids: CASSLDLGSPLHF. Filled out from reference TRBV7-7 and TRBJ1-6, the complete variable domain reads GAGVSQSPRYKVTKRGQDVTLRCDPISSHATLYWYQQALGQGPEFLTYFNYEAQPDKSGLPSDRFSAERPEGSISTLTIQRTEQRDSAMYRCASSLDLGSPLHFGNGTRLTVT.